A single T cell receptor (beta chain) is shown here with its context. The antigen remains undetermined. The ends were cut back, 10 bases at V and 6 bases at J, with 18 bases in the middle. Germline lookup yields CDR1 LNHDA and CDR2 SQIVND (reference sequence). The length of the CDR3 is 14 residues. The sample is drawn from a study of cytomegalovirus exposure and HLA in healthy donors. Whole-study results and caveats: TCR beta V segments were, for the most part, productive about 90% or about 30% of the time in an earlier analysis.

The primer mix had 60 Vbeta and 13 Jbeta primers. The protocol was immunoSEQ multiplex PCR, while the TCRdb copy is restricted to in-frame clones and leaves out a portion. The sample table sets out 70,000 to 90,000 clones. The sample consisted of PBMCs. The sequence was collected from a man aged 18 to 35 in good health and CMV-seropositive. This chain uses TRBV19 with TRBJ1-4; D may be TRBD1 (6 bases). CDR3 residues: CATAHRVLDEKLFF. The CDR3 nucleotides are TGTGCCACCGCACACAGGGTTCTTGATGAAAAACTGTTTTTT.